The 30 T cell receptor beta chains reported below all come from one sample, sequenced in a study of identical twins. TCRdb reanalysed the 5' RACE reads using MiXCR and keeps one entry per CDR3 protein. The sample contains roughly 490,000 distinct CDR3 sequences, around an eighth of which appear only once. Another study also made use of these data, one on yellow fever vaccine responses in identical twins.

Sequencing was done on a sample of CD4+ T cells sorted from blood. The receptors stem from a woman aged 18-29 years in good health.

In its sample, this clonotype was seen many times. The chain couples TRBV12-3 or TRBV12-4 to TRBJ2-3; 9 bases fit TRBD1. J gave up 4 bases and V 6 bases, and 8 bases lay outside the gene matches. This CDR3 has 15 amino acids. The CDR3 coding sequence is TGTGCCAGCAGCCTCGGACAGGGGAACGCAGATACGCAGTATTTT. It specifies CASSLGQGNADTQYF.

This clonotype was seen once. The rearrangement uses TRBV7-2 and TRBJ2-3; D could derive from TRBD1 or TRBD2 (5 bases each). V lost 0 bases and J 6 bases, leaving 16 bases between the germline ends. The germline CDR1 and CDR2 sequences are SGHTA and FQGNSA. CDR3 length: 16 residues. CDR3 sequence: CASSLAGTLDTDTQYF. The CDR3 DNA follows: TGTGCCAGCAGCTTAGCTGGGACGCTAGACACTGATACGCAGTATTTT.

This clonotype was detected a few times. This rearrangement joins TRBV28 to TRBJ2-7; D is uncertain. V was pared by 2 bases and J by 6 bases, with 8 bases between. The CDR3 has 12 residues. CDR1 is MDHEN and CDR2 is SYDVKM in the germline V gene. The CDR3 DNA sequence: TGTGCCAGCAGTTTAATAGGGTTCGAGCAGTACTTC. It translates to CASSLIGFEQYF.

This clonotype was recorded at least ten times. This chain joins TRBV5-1 and TRBJ2-7; D not resolved. V was trimmed by 1 base and J by 3 bases, leaving 8 bases between them. In germline, CDR1 is SGHRS, CDR2 YFSETQ. The CDR3 runs to 13 residues. In DNA form, the CDR3 reads TGCGCCAGCAGCTTGCGTGGATACTACGAGCAGTACTTC. Its protein is CASSLRGYYEQYF.

The chain carries TRBV28 and TRBJ2-7; TRBD2 might be the D (5 bases). The CDR3 extends over 16 amino acids. Germline-derived CDR1 and CDR2 are MDHEN and SYDVKM. The germline V and J ends were trimmed by 7 bases and 0 bases, with 19 bases remaining between them. The CDR3 protein is CASIRESGHLSYEQYF. In DNA, the CDR3 is TGTGCCAGCATCCGGGAAAGCGGCCACCTCTCCTACGAGCAGTACTTC.

In its sample, this clonotype was seen a few times. The V gene is TRBV5-8, the J gene TRBJ2-1, with 7 bases matching TRBD2. V gave up 4 bases and J gave up 6 bases; unmatched junction bases: 10. Germline lookup yields CDR1 SGHTS and CDR2 YDEGEE. The CDR3 runs 15 residues. CDR3 protein: CASSHGLVSSNEQFF. The DNA of the CDR3 is TGTGCCAGCAGCCACGGACTAGTTTCAAGCAATGAGCAGTTCTTC.

This clonotype has only a few counts. V and J are TRBV3-1 and TRBJ1-4, with 8 nucleotides matching TRBD1. Losses at the gene ends were 2 bases for V and 10 bases for J; bases not matched to a gene: 6. In germline, CDR1 is LGHDT, CDR2 YNNKEL (reference sequence). The CDR3 length is 14 residues. This CDR3 reads CASSQQGAVGKLFF. In DNA, the CDR3 is TGTGCCAGCAGCCAACAGGGGGCGGTAGGAAAACTGTTTTTT.

This clonotype occurred a few times. The chain combines TRBV3-1 with TRBJ2-2; maybe TRBD2 (5 bases). CDR1 is LGHDT, CDR2 YNNKEL, per germline (reference sequence). V was cut by 8 bases and J by 3 bases, with 10 bases left in between. The CDR3 length is 13 residues. CDR3 protein: CASSWTYTGELFF. Written as DNA, the CDR3 is TGTGCCAGCTCGTGGACTTACACCGGGGAGCTGTTTTTT.

The sample holds a few counts of this clonotype. The chain uses TRBV18 and TRBJ1-2; D uncertain. V shed 0 bases and J shed 5 bases, with 10 bases lying between them. The CDR3 has 14 amino acids. Germline lookup yields CDR1 KGHSH and CDR2 LQKENI. CDR3 amino acids: CASSPPGGLYGYTF. As DNA, the CDR3 is TGTGCCAGCTCACCACCGGGAGGACTTTATGGCTACACCTTC.

In this sample, this clonotype turned up a few times. The chain employs TRBV29-1 and TRBJ2-7; D might be TRBD2 (5 bases). Trimming cost V 1 base and J 5 bases, with 12 bases left between them. The CDR3 loop spans 13 amino acids. CDR1 and CDR2 (germline): SQVTM, ANQGSEA. The CDR3 loop reads CSVEVGAGDEQYF. The CDR3 nucleotides read TGCAGCGTTGAAGTGGGTGCGGGCGACGAGCAGTACTTC.

This clonotype occurred many times. V and J are TRBV6-4 and TRBJ2-4; a possible D gene is TRBD1 (6 bases). Germline-derived CDR1 and CDR2 are MRHNA and SNTAGT. This CDR3 spans 13 amino acids. Trimming removed 3 bases at V and 8 bases at J, with 11 bases between. The chain's CDR3 is CASSEQGGDIQYF. CDR3 DNA sequence: TGTGCCAGCAGTGAACAAGGGGGAGACATTCAGTACTTC.

This clonotype has at least ten counts. The rearrangement joins TRBV11-1 to TRBJ2-5; D is unclear. Trimming took off 1 base at V and 0 bases at J, with 18 bases between the two ends. The CDR3 loop spans 18 amino acids. Germline CDR1 and CDR2: SGHAT and FQDESV (reference sequence). The CDR3 reads CASSLVGSIGIYQETQYF. Here the CDR3 DNA reads TGTGCCAGCAGCTTAGTTGGATCCATAGGAATATACCAAGAGACCCAGTACTTC.

Only a few counts were recorded for this clonotype. The genes are TRBV29-1 and TRBJ2-5; unclear D gene. Per the germline V gene, CDR1 is SQVTM and CDR2 is ANQGSEA. The CDR3 length is 10 residues. Between the trimmed V and J ends, which lost 6 bases and 3 bases, there was a span of 5 bases. The CDR3 here is CSVLEETQYF. CDR3 in DNA: TGCAGCGTCCTAGAAGAGACCCAGTACTTC.

V is TRBV4-2 and J is TRBJ2-7, with TRBD2 matching 9 bases. V dropped 4 bases and J dropped 6; count of bases not matched to a gene: 7. Germline V gives CDR1 LGHNA, CDR2 YNFKEQ. CDR3 length equals 14 residues. CDR3 amino acids: CASSRSGTSTEQYF. The CDR3 DNA follows: TGTGCCAGCAGCCGATCCGGGACTAGCACCGAGCAGTACTTC.

The chain employs TRBV9 and TRBJ2-2; D not resolved. The length of the CDR3 is 15 residues. V lost 2 bases to trimming and J lost 0 bases, with 8 bases between them. CDR1 and CDR2 (germline): SGDLS, YYNGEE. This CDR3 reads CASSVQVTNTGELFF. The CDR3 DNA is TGTGCCAGCAGCGTCCAAGTGACGAACACCGGGGAGCTGTTTTTT.

The chain combines TRBV28 with TRBJ2-6; possibly TRBD1 for D (5 bases). CDR1 MDHEN and CDR2 SYDVKM come from the germline V gene. This CDR3 region has 14 residues. Between the trimmed V and J ends, which lost 6 bases and 1 base, there was a span of 7 bases. The CDR3 is CASRAGSGANVLTF. For the CDR3, the DNA is TGTGCCAGCAGAGCAGGGTCTGGGGCCAACGTCCTGACTTTC.

This clonotype was seen more than once but under ten times. V is TRBV10-3 and J is TRBJ2-7; D ambiguous. CDR1 ENHRY and CDR2 SYGVKD come from the germline V gene. This CDR3 spans 13 amino acids. Trimming pared 4 bases from V and 2 bases from J, leaving 9 bases between. The CDR3 DNA sequence: TGTGCCATCAGTGGTCGGCAGACCTACGAGCAGTACTTC. This codes for CAISGRQTYEQYF.

This rearrangement joins TRBV3-1 to TRBJ2-7; tentatively, D is TRBD1 (5 bases). The CDR3 has 15 residues. Per the germline V gene, CDR1 is LGHDT and CDR2 is YNNKEL (reference sequence). V was shortened by 4 bases and J by 4 bases, with 17 bases between the two germline ends. Here the CDR3 DNA reads TGTGCCAGCAGCCCCACCTCTTCGGACATATACGAGCAGTACTTC. Its translation: CASSPTSSDIYEQYF.

The CDR3 loop is CSVVRGNEAFF. CDR3 coding DNA: TGCAGCGTTGTCAGGGGGAATGAAGCTTTCTTT. V usage is TRBV29-1 and J usage is TRBJ1-1, with TRBD1 matching over 7 bases. CDR1 SQVTM and CDR2 ANQGSEA come from the germline V gene. This CDR3 has 11 residues. With V trimmed by 4 bases and J by 7 bases, 3 bases remained unmatched. The full variable domain, completed using reference TRBV29-1 and TRBJ1-1, is SAVISQKPSRDICQRGTSLTIQCQVDSQVTMMFWYRQQPGQSLTLIATANQGSEATYESGFVIDKFPISRPNLTFSTLTVSNMSPEDSSIYLCSVVRGNEAFFGQGTRLTVV.

This clonotype was counted between two and nine times. The chain combines TRBV7-9 with TRBJ2-7; 10 bases agree with TRBD1. The CDR3 is 14 amino acids. The V gene end was trimmed by 2 bases and the J gene end by 9 bases; junction bases not matched to a gene: 7. Germline CDR1 is SEHNR and CDR2 is FQNEAQ (reference sequence). The CDR3 protein is CASSLRDRGLSQYF. The CDR3, as DNA: TGTGCCAGCAGCTTACGGGACAGGGGCCTATCGCAGTACTTC. Based on the CDR3 plus reference TRBV7-9 and TRBJ2-7, the full variable domain is DTGVSQNPRHKITKRGQNVTFRCDPISEHNRLYWYRQTLGQGPEFLTYFQNEAQLEKSRLLSDRFSAERPKGSFSTLEIQRTEQGDSAMYLCASSLRDRGLSQYFGPGTRLTVT.

The chain links TRBV12-3 or TRBV12-4 to TRBJ1-1, with no clear D. The V end was cut by 3 bases, the J end by 11 bases, with 10 bases between. The CDR3 covers 11 residues. CDR3 sequence reads: CASSFSQAAFF. DNA of the CDR3: TGTGCCAGCAGTTTTTCCCAAGCTGCTTTCTTT.

J is TRBJ1-1 and V is TRBV29-1; D call uncertain. V was shortened by 2 bases and J by 5 bases, with 12 bases between the two germline ends. This CDR3 comprises 13 residues. Germline V gives CDR1 SQVTM, CDR2 ANQGSEA. The CDR3 region has the DNA TGCAGCGTTGAACTATTTCGGGGAACTGAAGCTTTCTTT. This encodes CSVELFRGTEAFF.

This clonotype appeared many times. The chain couples TRBV4-1 to TRBJ2-2; D remains unclear. The germline gives CDR1 MGHRA, CDR2 YSYEKL. CDR3 length: 16 amino acids. Deletions cut 2 bases from V and 4 bases from J, with 14 bases between. As DNA, the CDR3 is TGCGCCAGCAGCCAATCGAATATGGGGTTCACCGGGGAGCTGTTTTTT. Its protein product is CASSQSNMGFTGELFF.

The J gene is TRBJ2-1, the V gene TRBV10-3; 10 bases map to TRBD2. CDR1 ENHRY and CDR2 SYGVKD come from the germline V gene. J gave up 3 bases and V 0 bases, and 8 bases lay outside the gene matches. This CDR3 spans 18 amino acids. The CDR3 loop is CAISESASGGTIYNEQFF. The CDR3, as DNA: TGTGCCATCAGTGAGTCGGCTAGCGGGGGAACCATCTACAATGAGCAGTTCTTC.

The CDR3 DNA reads as TGTGCCAGCAGCCGAGGCCCTGGACAGGGCTACGAGCAGTACTTC. This encodes CASSRGPGQGYEQYF. V gene TRBV7-2 combines with J gene TRBJ2-7, with TRBD1 matching 8 bases. V lost 5 bases, J lost 3 bases, and 9 bases stayed unmatched. There are 15 residues in the CDR3. Germline CDR1 is SGHTA and CDR2 is FQGNSA.

This clonotype was counted at least ten times. The V gene is TRBV6-2 or TRBV6-3, the J gene TRBJ2-2; D is uncertain. Deletions cut 3 bases from V and 6 bases from J, with 11 bases between. The germline V gene has CDR1 MNHEY and CDR2 SVGEGT. The CDR3 consists of 14 residues. CDR3 in DNA: TGTGCCAGCAGTTATCTATTTGGGGCCGGGGAGCTGTTTTTT. Protein product: CASSYLFGAGELFF.

The chain links TRBV28 to TRBJ2-6; the D is unclear. V was pared by 2 bases and J by 3 bases, with 8 bases between. This CDR3 spans 15 amino acids. CDR1 is MDHEN and CDR2 is SYDVKM in the germline V gene. The CDR3 DNA reads TGTGCCAGCAGTTTAGGACGGTTTGGGGCCAACGTCCTGACTTTC. Encoded protein: CASSLGRFGANVLTF.

The chain combines TRBV9 with TRBJ2-7, with 9 bases fitting TRBD2. V shed 0 bases, J shed 6 bases, and the junction held 7 bases outside the gene matches. The CDR3 loop spans 15 amino acids. The germline V gene has CDR1 SGDLS and CDR2 YYNGEE. The DNA for the CDR3 is TGTGCCAGCAGCGTAGCAGCGGGAGGAAGTGGCGAGCAGTACTTC. Encoded protein: CASSVAAGGSGEQYF.

This chain connects TRBV11-1 to TRBJ2-3; either TRBD1 or TRBD2 may fit D (5 bases each). Germline CDR1 and CDR2: SGHAT and FQDESV (reference sequence). CDR3 length: 16 amino acids. V gave up 2 bases and J gave up 5 bases, with 17 bases separating them. DNA of the CDR3: TGTGCCAGCAGCTTATTCGTGAGAGGGGAACAAGATACGCAGTATTTT. It specifies CASSLFVRGEQDTQYF.

This clonotype was detected only a few times. The V gene is TRBV20-1, the J gene TRBJ1-1; D is unresolved. V was trimmed by 5 bases and J by 0 bases, leaving 10 bases between them. Germline CDR1 and CDR2: DFQATT and SNEGSKA (reference sequence). This CDR3 spans 13 amino acids. CDR3 sequence reads: CSASGRMNTEAFF. In DNA form, the CDR3 reads TGCAGTGCTTCTGGACGTATGAACACTGAAGCTTTCTTT.